The T cell receptor beta chain described here comes from a study of blood T cell repertoires in COVID-19. Study summary: Acute-phase and convalescent COVID-19 samples originated in the United States, Italy and Spain.

Assay used: immunoSEQ multiplex PCR; TCRdb lists only in-frame clones, some missing. This table holds about 200,000 clones, more than 65% found once. Trimming removed 3 bases from V and 0 bases from J; junction bases left unmatched: 4. CDR3 length: 17 residues. The germline V gene encodes CDR1 KGHSH and CDR2 LQKENI. The material sequenced was peripheral blood. This rearrangement joins TRBV18 to TRBJ2-5, with 13 bases identical to TRBD2. The clonotype originates from a woman older than 75 with acute or convalescent COVID-19. Here the CDR3 reads CASSPRTSGGNQETQYF. The CDR3 nucleotides are TGTGCCAGCTCACCCCGGACTAGCGGGGGAAACCAAGAGACCCAGTACTTC.